A single sample is the source of the 15 T cell receptor beta chains below, sequenced in a study of blood T cells in healthy people across ages. The use of a sample-barcoded 5' primer and a J-beta primer mix characterized a second PCR of about 6 to 12 cycles. In TCRdb, the 5' RACE reads were re-called with MiXCR into one record per CDR3 protein. The sample has approximately 800,000 distinct CDR3 sequences; around 34% are singletons. Sequencing input: blood. The receptors shown here come from a man aged 18 to 29 in good health.

Of note for this clonotype: A clone one base away is much larger, so this may be a read error. The V and J genes are TRBV7-9 and TRBJ2-7, with TRBD1 matching over 7 bases. CDR3 length equals 14 residues. The germline V gene encodes CDR1 SEHNR and CDR2 FQNEAQ (reference sequence). This CDR3 is CASSPPTGTYELYF. For the CDR3, the DNA is TGTGCCAGCAGCCCCCCGACAGGGACCTACGAGCTGTACTTC.

This clonotype was observed many times. The chain joins TRBV5-1 to TRBJ2-1; 8 nucleotides line up with TRBD1. Germline V gene lookup returns CDR1 SGHRS and CDR2 YFSETQ. The trim removed 3 bases at V and 0 bases at J, leaving 2 bases unmatched. CDR3 length: 15 residues. CDR3 sequence reads: CASSWDRSSYNEQFF. In DNA, the CDR3 is TGCGCCAGCAGCTGGGACAGGAGCTCCTACAATGAGCAGTTCTTC.

The chain couples TRBV6-6 to TRBJ1-1; tentatively, D is TRBD1 (5 bases). V was cut by 8 bases and J by 1 base, with 14 bases left in between. CDR1 MNHNY and CDR2 SVGAGI come from the germline V gene (reference sequence). The CDR3 is 14 residues long. The DNA for the CDR3 is TGTGCCAGCTTCCTACGGGGCGGGAACACTGAAGCTTTCTTT. It encodes CASFLRGGNTEAFF.

This clonotype was seen a few times. The chain joins TRBV5-1 to TRBJ2-1; 13 bases are shared with TRBD2. Germline V gene data show CDR1 as SGHRS and CDR2 as YFSETQ. The V segment lost 4 bases and the J segment 6 bases; nucleotides outside the gene matches: 13. The CDR3 has 18 residues. CDR3 loop: CASSRLTSGGNDFNEQFF. CDR3 coding DNA: TGCGCCAGCAGCCGCCTGACTAGCGGGGGGAACGATTTCAATGAGCAGTTCTTC. The variable domain in full, with the rest retrieved from reference TRBV5-1 and TRBJ2-1, is KAGVTQTPRYLIKTRGQQVTLSCSPISGHRSVSWYQQTPGQGLQFLFEYFSETQRNKGNFPGRFSGRQFSNSRSEMNVSTLELGDSALYLCASSRLTSGGNDFNEQFFGPGTRLTVL.

This clonotype was recorded a few times. J is TRBJ1-2 and V is TRBV10-3; D perhaps matches TRBD1 (5 bases). Germline CDR1 is ENHRY and CDR2 is SYGVKD. V lost 0 bases to trimming and J lost 6 bases, with 23 bases between them. The CDR3 has 18 residues. The CDR3 loop reads CAISESGGKGWSGDGYTF. The CDR3 DNA reads TGTGCCATCAGTGAGTCCGGGGGAAAAGGGTGGTCCGGTGATGGCTACACCTTC.

The rearrangement joins TRBV27 to TRBJ1-5; 10 bases agree with TRBD1. This CDR3 spans 17 amino acids. Germline V lookup: CDR1 MNHEY, CDR2 SMNVEV (reference sequence). J was trimmed by 6 bases and V by 4 bases; bases with no gene match: 12. The CDR3 is CASSSRWGTGAGQPQHF. The CDR3 nucleotides are TGTGCCAGCAGTTCAAGATGGGGGACAGGGGCGGGTCAGCCCCAGCATTTT.

V and J are TRBV12-3 or TRBV12-4 and TRBJ1-6, with D unresolved. The CDR3 has 14 residues. V gave up 6 bases and J gave up 10 bases, with 16 bases separating them. CDR3 in amino acids: CASRSRSLGSPLHF. CDR3 bases: TGTGCCAGCAGGTCCCGGTCTCTAGGCTCACCCCTCCACTTT.

This clonotype has a handful of counts. The chain has TRBV15 and TRBJ1-5, with a weak D call TRBD1 (5 bases). The germline V and J ends were trimmed by 0 bases and 4 bases, with 10 bases remaining between them. CDR1 LNHNV and CDR2 YYDKDF come from the germline V gene (reference sequence). The CDR3 consists of 15 residues. CDR3 sequence (DNA): TGTGCCACCAGCAGAGATCCGGGGGAGAATCAGCCCCAGCATTTT. Translated: CATSRDPGENQPQHF.

This clonotype was seen repeatedly, ten times or more. The junction and the germline gene differ at one end; a read error may be behind it. The CDR3 region has the DNA TGTGCCAGCAGTCCGGGACAGGGCACAGATACGCAGTATTTT. It translates to CASSPGQGTDTQYF. This sequence joins TRBV5-1 and TRBJ2-3; TRBD1 agrees at 8 bases. CDR1 is SGHRS, CDR2 YFSETQ, per germline. This CDR3 is 14 amino acids long.

The chain employs TRBV18 and TRBJ2-2; TRBD1 aligns across 12 bases. In germline, CDR1 is KGHSH, CDR2 LQKENI. This CDR3 spans 18 amino acids. V lost 6 bases, J lost 4 bases, and 12 bases stayed unmatched. Here the CDR3 reads CASSYPGQGAIITGELFF. The CDR3 coding sequence is TGTGCCAGCTCCTACCCGGGACAGGGGGCGATTATCACCGGGGAGCTGTTTTTT.

This clonotype has just a few counts. This chain connects TRBV12-3 or TRBV12-4 to TRBJ2-3, with no clear D. Trimming left V 2 bases short and J 2 bases short, with 14 bases between. This CDR3 contains 16 residues. CDR3 DNA: TGTGCCAGCAGTTTACGTGAATCGTGGAACACAGATACGCAGTATTTT. Protein sequence: CASSLRESWNTDTQYF.

This chain joins TRBV20-1 and TRBJ1-2; D unresolved. This CDR3 comprises 13 residues. Germline V gives CDR1 DFQATT, CDR2 SNEGSKA (reference sequence). Trimming removed 0 bases from V and 3 bases from J, with 8 bases in between. In nucleotides, the CDR3 is TGCAGTGCTAGAGAAGCAGACCACTATGGCTACACCTTC. Translated, it gives CSAREADHYGYTF.

V usage is TRBV7-2 and J usage is TRBJ1-4, with TRBD1 as a possible D gene (5 bases). Germline loops: CDR1 SGHTA, CDR2 FQGNSA. Deletions cut 5 bases from V and 3 bases from J, with 13 bases between. The CDR3 totals 15 residues. The CDR3: CASSPWDVPNEKLFF. Here the CDR3 DNA reads TGTGCCAGCAGCCCTTGGGACGTACCTAATGAAAAACTGTTTTTT.

The table lists this clonotype with a few counts. The chain employs TRBV12-3 or TRBV12-4 and TRBJ2-1, with D maybe TRBD2 (6 bases). The CDR3 has 12 residues. V lost 6 bases and J 9 bases, leaving 12 bases between the germline ends. CDR3 coding DNA: TGTGCCAGCAGAGAGTTGGGGGGTGAGCAGTTCTTC. It encodes CASRELGGEQFF.

In this sample, this clonotype turned up a few times. The chain couples TRBV12-3 or TRBV12-4 to TRBJ1-4; a possible D gene is TRBD1 (6 bases). This CDR3 comprises 15 residues. V lost 5 bases to trimming and J lost 4 bases, with 14 bases between them. The CDR3 nucleotides are TGTGCCAGCAGTGCGAAACAGGGATTTAATGAAAAACTGTTTTTT. It translates to CASSAKQGFNEKLFF.